This TCR beta chain was identified in a study of T cell repertoires in cytomegalovirus infection. Overall study context: Both a matching HLA type and CMV infection were indicated by public TCR beta signatures.

Study results and limitations: Dominant in the ex vivo response were TCR beta clonotypes restricted by HLA-C and specific for CMV. Of the TCR beta families, the public ones yielded a cumulative frequency that identified carriers of CMV plus the relevant HLA.

TCRdb redid the calling of the reads with MiXCR, one entry per CDR3 protein. The sample includes about 450,000 distinct CDR3 sequences, approximately 31% of them seen just once. The CDR3 has 15 amino acids. Germline-derived CDR1 and CDR2 are SGHVS and FNYEAQ. V gave up 3 bases and J gave up 3 bases; unmatched junction bases: 7. There are many counts of this clonotype. Its antigen is currently unknown. Source material: PBMCs. This clonotype was sampled from a human donor in good health (CMV status not recorded). Some clones in this sample may be carry-over from other donors' samples. The chain is built from TRBV7-6 and TRBJ2-5, with 7 nucleotides matching TRBD2. CDR3 residues: CASSLVGGKEETQYF. CDR3 DNA sequence: TGTGCCAGCAGCTTGGTGGGGGGGAAGGAAGAGACCCAGTACTTC.